This entry features one T cell receptor beta chain sequence. What it binds is not known. Every sampled donor was Caucasian and healthy. V dropped 2 bases and J dropped 6 bases, with 19 bases sitting between them. CDR3 size: 15 residues. Germline values: CDR1 DFQATT, CDR2 SNEGSKA (reference sequence). Addition of a universal primer site occurred through template switching, and cDNA carried unique molecular identifiers. Using its own MiXCR run on the 5' RACE reads, TCRdb lists one record per CDR3 protein. The data show around 100,000 distinct CDR3 sequences, 5.9% seen once. This sample is part of a study of identical twins. Findings and limits, study-wide: Its conclusions, products of cross-sectional statistical analysis, did not come from following the same donors. Insertions were reduced in abundant cord blood beta clonotypes but not in memory repertoires.

This chain connects TRBV20-1 to TRBJ1-1; D gene ambiguous. The clonotype comes from a woman between 45 and 60 years old in good health. The sequencing sample was made of memory T cells sorted from blood. The CDR3 loop is CSARKASIGSAEAFF. CDR3 bases: TGCAGTGCTAGAAAGGCTAGTATAGGGTCCGCTGAAGCTTTCTTT.